The 16 T cell receptor beta chains below all came from one sample that was sequenced in a study of cytomegalovirus exposure and HLA in healthy donors (dated by TCRdb to the late 2010s). Library preparation used the immunoSEQ multiplex PCR assay. For the multiplex PCR, a mixture combining 60 forward primers for TCR Vbeta segments and 13 reverse primers for TCR Jbeta segments was used. Drawn from immuneACCESS, this table holds only the in-frame rearrangements with V and J called that TCRdb kept. Clones are partly lost; checked studies trace under half to an unresolved V gene and leave the rest unexplained. In all, the sample holds around 100,000 clones, and around 80% of those were seen once. The ten most abundant clones make up roughly a fifth of the sample. Material: PBMCs. The receptors originated from a man aged 25-40 years in good health and CMV-seropositive.

This clone occurred once. The chain has TRBV4-2 and TRBJ2-5; maybe TRBD1 (5 bases). The J call may be wrong; the DNA end is better matched by TRBJ2-7. Germline assignment: CDR1 LGHNA and CDR2 YNFKEQ. The CDR3 runs 15 residues. The CDR3 sequence: CASSQDLDSSYEQYF. The CDR3 nucleotides are TGTGCCAGCAGCCAAGATCTCGACAGCTCCTACGAGCAGTACTTC.

This clone was recorded only once. The chain combines TRBV5-4 with TRBJ2-3; 12 nucleotides match TRBD2. CDR1 is SGHNT, CDR2 YYREEE, per germline (reference sequence). The CDR3 loop spans 18 amino acids. The trim removed 0 bases at V and 6 bases at J, leaving 11 bases unmatched. The chain's CDR3 is CASSLVYSSGGAWDTQYF. CDR3 DNA sequence: TGTGCCAGCAGCTTGGTATATTCTAGCGGGGGGGCTTGGGATACGCAGTATTTT. Full variable domain (remainder filled in from reference TRBV5-4 and TRBJ2-3): ETGVTQSPTHLIKTRGQQVTLRCSSQSGHNTVSWYQQALGQGPQFIFQYYREEENGRGNFPPRFSGLQFPNYSSELNVNALELDDSALYLCASSLVYSSGGAWDTQYFGPGTRLTVL.

The gene calls are TRBV7-8 and TRBJ2-2; 9 bases fit TRBD2. From germline, CDR1 is SGHVS and CDR2 FQNEAQ. The CDR3 spans 18 residues. With 0 bases clipped from V and 7 bases from J, the junction kept 12 bases outside the gene matches. The CDR3 sequence is CASSLAVLVAGDGGELFF. DNA of the CDR3: TGTGCCAGCAGCTTAGCGGTCTTGGTAGCGGGAGATGGCGGGGAGCTGTTTTTT. Full variable domain (remainder filled in from reference TRBV7-8 and TRBJ2-2): GAGVSQSPRYKVAKRGQDVALRCDPISGHVSLFWYQQALGQGPEFLTYFQNEAQLDKSGLPSDRFFAERPEGSVSTLKIQRTQQEDSAVYLCASSLAVLVAGDGGELFFGEGSRLTVL.

The CDR3 reads CASSSQGGPAFF. DNA for the CDR3: TGTGCCAGCAGCTCCCAGGGAGGGCCAGCTTTCTTT. The J gene is TRBJ1-1, the V gene TRBV7-9, with D possibly matching TRBD1 (5 bases). The CDR3 sequence is 12 residues long. From germline, CDR1 is SEHNR and CDR2 FQNEAQ (reference sequence). Trimming pared 4 bases from V and 10 bases from J, leaving 13 bases between.

The chain has TRBV10-3 and TRBJ1-1; 8 bases line up with TRBD1. CDR1 ENHRY and CDR2 SYGVKD come from the germline V gene. The CDR3 has 12 residues. V lost 6 bases and J lost 6; bases outside the gene matches: 3. The CDR3 DNA reads as TGTGCCATCAGCGGACAGGGAGCTGAAGCTTTCTTT. Encoded protein: CAISGQGAEAFF.

V and J are TRBV29-1 and TRBJ2-2, with D maybe TRBD2 (5 bases). Germline CDR1 is SQVTM and CDR2 is ANQGSEA. Trimming took 6 bases from V and 1 from J, leaving 15 bases between them. The CDR3 runs to 15 residues. The CDR3 spells CSVADGRGNTGELFF. CDR3 DNA: TGCAGCGTCGCCGATGGGAGAGGGAACACCGGGGAGCTGTTTTTT.

This chain joins TRBV27 and TRBJ1-6, with a tentative D call TRBD1 (6 bases). V gave up 5 bases and J gave up 7 bases, with 15 bases separating them. CDR3 length equals 15 residues. Germline V lookup: CDR1 MNHEY, CDR2 SMNVEV (reference sequence). The CDR3 spells CASSLRTAGNSPLHF. DNA for the CDR3: TGTGCCAGCAGTCTCAGGACAGCCGGGAATTCACCCCTCCACTTT.

This sequence joins TRBV28 and TRBJ2-1; TRBD1 agrees at 7 bases. In germline, CDR1 is MDHEN, CDR2 SYDVKM. The V and J ends lost 6 bases and 6 bases, in that order; junction bases with no gene match: 11. The CDR3 is made up of 15 amino acids. The CDR3 sequence is CASSRGQTVANEQFF. CDR3 in DNA: TGTGCCAGCAGCCGGGGACAGACCGTCGCCAATGAGCAGTTCTTC.

The chain uses TRBV6-5 and TRBJ2-3; D is uncertain. This CDR3 is 15 amino acids long. The V end was cut by 2 bases, the J end by 6 bases, with 15 bases between. Germline V gene lookup returns CDR1 MNHEY and CDR2 SVGAGI. CDR3 in amino acids: CASSYERRIRDTQYF. Written as DNA, the CDR3 is TGTGCCAGCAGTTACGAGAGGCGGATTCGGGATACGCAGTATTTT.

CDR3 protein: CASSLSGRVGRGETQYF. The CDR3 DNA follows: TGTGCCAGCAGTTTATCCGGTCGTGTAGGGAGGGGAGAGACCCAGTACTTC. The chain has TRBV27 and TRBJ2-5; 7 nucleotides agree with TRBD2. The germline V gene has CDR1 MNHEY and CDR2 SMNVEV (reference sequence). The CDR3 extends over 17 amino acids. The V segment lost 0 bases and the J segment 4 bases; nucleotides outside the gene matches: 11.

The V call is TRBV20-1, the J call TRBJ1-3; D possibly corresponds to TRBD1 (5 bases). The CDR3 covers 11 residues. V lost 3 bases to trimming and J lost 11 bases, with 11 bases between them. Germline V CDR1 and CDR2: DFQATT, SNEGSKA (reference sequence). CDR3 sequence: CSASQGSSIYF. CDR3 nucleotide sequence: TGCAGTGCTAGTCAGGGTAGCTCCATATATTTT.

V and J are TRBV5-4 and TRBJ2-1; the match to TRBD2 covers 7 bases. The CDR3 covers 14 residues. Germline values: CDR1 SGHNT, CDR2 YYREEE (reference sequence). CDR3 amino acids: CVGSGQTTYNEQFF. Here the CDR3 DNA reads TGTGTAGGTAGCGGGCAAACAACCTACAATGAGCAGTTCTTC.

This chain links TRBV5-4 with TRBJ1-6; 10 bases are shared with TRBD1. V dropped 0 bases and J dropped 6; count of bases not matched to a gene: 6. The germline V gene has CDR1 SGHNT and CDR2 YYREEE (reference sequence). The CDR3 consists of 17 residues. In DNA form, the CDR3 reads TGTGCCAGCAGCTTGGGAGGACAGGGGGGAGGTAATTCACCCCTCCACTTT. Residues: CASSLGGQGGGNSPLHF.

The chain has TRBV5-6 and TRBJ1-4, with a possible D match to TRBD1 (6 bases). CDR1 is SGHDT, CDR2 YYEEEE, per germline. V lost 6 bases to trimming and J lost 5 bases, with 11 bases between them. This CDR3 is built from 13 residues. DNA of the CDR3: TGTGCCAGCATGTATGGGGGCAATGAAAAACTGTTTTTT. This sequence encodes CASMYGGNEKLFF.

This clone was seen a few times. The CDR3 reads CASSFQDRTLYGYTF. CDR3 bases: TGTGCCAGCAGCTTTCAGGACAGGACCCTCTATGGCTACACCTTC. The rearrangement uses TRBV5-6 and TRBJ1-2; 7 nucleotides match TRBD1. CDR3 length equals 15 residues. Germline CDR1 and CDR2: SGHDT and YYEEEE. V shed 2 bases, J shed 4 bases, and the junction held 8 bases outside the gene matches.

This clone was counted once. The V gene is TRBV5-1, the J gene TRBJ2-5; D ambiguous. Per germline, CDR1 SGHRS and CDR2 YFSETQ. The CDR3 consists of 14 residues. Trimming stripped 1 base from V and 3 bases from J, with 10 bases between. CDR3 sequence: CASSLSTGEETQYF. The CDR3 coding sequence is TGCGCCAGCAGCTTGAGTACCGGAGAAGAGACCCAGTACTTC.